The TCR beta chain described here comes from a study of T cell responses to AZD1222 COVID-19 vaccine. The overall study: Pooling was applied to second doses at about 4 or about 12 weeks. Study-level results: Clonal diversity was possibly underestimated, and white British individuals and females predominated among donors. Dominant CD4 TCR responses targeted spike regions 160-218 and 743-854.

The table came from immunoSEQ multiplex PCR; TCRdb's copy has only in-frame clones and leaves some out. The sample carries roughly 170,000 clones, around 94% recorded once. V was trimmed by 2 bases and J by 2 bases, leaving 10 bases between them. From germline, CDR1 is MNHEY and CDR2 SVGAGI. The CDR3 spans 16 residues. With respect to this clone: Its antigen is as yet unknown.

Material: peripheral blood, obtained on day 0 of AZD1222 vaccination. The TCR comes from an adult in good health. The gene calls are TRBV6-5 and TRBJ1-6; D is undetermined. This CDR3 reads CASSYRAEPYNSPLHF. CDR3 nucleotides: TGTGCCAGCAGTTACAGGGCGGAACCCTATAATTCACCCCTCCACTTT.